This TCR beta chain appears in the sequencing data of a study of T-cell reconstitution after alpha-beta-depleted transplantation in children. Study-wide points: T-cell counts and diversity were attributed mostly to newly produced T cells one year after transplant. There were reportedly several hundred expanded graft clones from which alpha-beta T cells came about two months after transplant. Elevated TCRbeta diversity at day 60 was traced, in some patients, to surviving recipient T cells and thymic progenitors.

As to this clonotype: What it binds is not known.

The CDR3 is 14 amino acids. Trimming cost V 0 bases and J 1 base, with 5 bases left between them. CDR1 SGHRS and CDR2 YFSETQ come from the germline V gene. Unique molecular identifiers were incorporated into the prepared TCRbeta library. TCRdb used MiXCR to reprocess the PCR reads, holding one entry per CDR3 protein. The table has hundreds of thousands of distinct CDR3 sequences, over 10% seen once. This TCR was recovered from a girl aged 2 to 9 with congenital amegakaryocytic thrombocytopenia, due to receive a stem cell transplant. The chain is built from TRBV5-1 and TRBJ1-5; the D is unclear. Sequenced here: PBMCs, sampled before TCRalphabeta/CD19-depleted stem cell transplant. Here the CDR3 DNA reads TGCGCCAGCAGCTTGGCACCAAGCAATCAGCCCCAGCATTTT. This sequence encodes CASSLAPSNQPQHF.